This T cell receptor beta chain is from a study of blood T cell repertoires in COVID-19 (TCRdb year 2020). Broadly, across the study: The collaborator samples originated in the United States, Italy and Spain and spanned the acute and convalescent phases of COVID-19. Where HLA class I and class II types were available, the types were taken from metadata supplied by the sample provider, not from assay-based typing. The material from the prospective study consisted of cDNA or gDNA derived from T cells, B-cell-depleted T cells, or PBMCs. The sample metadata nearly always contained a de-identified subject ID, COVID-19 status, age in years and sex. The repertoires were made available in a free public database intended to serve as a resource for research on the immune response to SARS-CoV-2. Subjects who had been exposed to COVID-19, were actively infected with it, or had recovered from it provided the deeply sampled blood TCRbeta repertoires that made up the dataset. The samples were drawn from two sources: the first 160 participants of the ongoing ImmuneRACE study, and some 1,300 subjects contributed by 6 global collaborators. Results and caveats for the whole study, not just this receptor: Clinical and demographic metadata were provided uncurated, with the amount varying by source and participant.

Note on this clone: The antigen it recognizes is unknown. No much larger clone exists at a distance of one base, and base qualities are not known.

V lost 2 bases and J lost 0 bases; the stretch between them is 13 bases long. According to the germline V gene, CDR1 reads SGHTA and CDR2 reads FQGNSA. Counted from cysteine to phenylalanine, this CDR3 has 16 amino acids. The kept DNA is CDR3 alone, 48 bases in frame from the first base. Each collaborating institution followed its own protocols to collect whole blood in K2EDTA tubes. Collaborator samples were shipped for TCRbeta analysis as frozen whole blood, isolated PBMCs, or DNA extracted from either sample type. TCRbeta CDR3 regions were amplified from genomic DNA using the immunoSEQ Assay, a bias-controlled multiplex PCR. The authors processed their data as follows. Within the assay, amplification of reference gene primers was used to estimate how many nucleated cells each sample contained. To quantify the absolute abundance of each unique TCRbeta CDR3 rearrangement, sequence reads were collapsed and filtered. For each sample, productive Simpson clonality was calculated by taking the square root of Simpson's diversity index across productive rearrangements. TCRdb holds this immuneACCESS table with in-frame rearrangements only. Some clones are missing; in checked studies, unresolved V genes explain under half, and the rest has no known cause. V and J calls and clone size are copied from that table; D and trimming were computed from the DNA. The sample table records tens of thousands of clones; around 82% of these occur just once. The ten top clones hold about 25% of the sample.

Input material: peripheral blood. This sequence originates from a man older than 75 with acute or convalescent COVID-19. The receptor chain draws on TRBV7-2 and TRBJ1-1, and TRBD1 may be the D gene, going by 6 matching bases. The bases read TGTGCCAGCAGCTTACCCCAGGGGAAGATGAACACTGAAGCTTTCTTT. It is translated as CASSLPQGKMNTEAFF.